The 9 T cell receptor beta chains below come from one sample, sequenced in a study of T cells in tuberculosis. The protocol was immunoSEQ multiplex PCR, while the TCRdb copy is restricted to in-frame clones and leaves out a portion. The table includes some 40,000 clones, around 95% detected once. Sequenced: PBMCs. These receptors were obtained from a donor aged 10 to 29 with latent tuberculosis or without tuberculosis infection.

The chain has TRBV5-4 and TRBJ2-5; 9 bases match TRBD1. Unmatched junction bases numbered 2, after V lost 4 bases and J lost 4 bases. CDR3 length: 13 residues. Per the germline V gene, CDR1 is SGHNT and CDR2 is YYREEE (reference sequence). The CDR3 DNA sequence: TGTGCCAGCAGCACAGGGGGCGGAGAGACCCAGTACTTC. Translating it yields CASSTGGGETQYF.

V usage is TRBV5-4 and J usage is TRBJ1-4; 9 positions agree with TRBD1. J gave up 4 bases and V 2 bases, and 9 bases lay outside the gene matches. The CDR3 covers 17 residues. CDR1 is SGHNT, CDR2 YYREEE, per germline (reference sequence). CDR3 in amino acids: CASSFKGQGPHNEKLFF. DNA of the CDR3: TGTGCCAGCAGCTTTAAAGGACAGGGGCCCCATAATGAAAAACTGTTTTTT.

This clone was detected once. V and J are TRBV6-6 and TRBJ2-1; D is possibly TRBD2 (5 bases). CDR3 length equals 14 residues. The V end was cut by 3 bases, the J end by 8 bases, with 14 bases between. The germline V gene encodes CDR1 MNHNY and CDR2 SVGAGI (reference sequence). The CDR3 region has the DNA TGTGCCAGCAGTTATGGACCGACGGAGGATGAGCAGTTCTTC. Residues: CASSYGPTEDEQFF.

V and J are TRBV27 and TRBJ1-5; D is perhaps TRBD1 (6 bases). The CDR3 sequence is 15 residues long. Germline CDR1 reads MNHEY; CDR2 reads SMNVEV (reference sequence). V was trimmed by 2 bases and J by 7 bases, leaving 15 bases between them. The CDR3 region has the DNA TGTGCCAGCAGTTTAGGACGGGGGGCTCGCCAGCCCCAGCATTTT. It codes for CASSLGRGARQPQHF.

The chain has TRBV9 and TRBJ1-4, with 7 positions matching TRBD1. Per germline, CDR1 SGDLS and CDR2 YYNGEE. V gave up 0 bases and J gave up 8 bases; unmatched junction bases: 7. CDR3 length: 15 residues. The CDR3 region is CASSVAGRGNEKLFF. CDR3 coding DNA: TGTGCCAGCAGCGTAGCGGGCAGGGGGAACGAAAAACTGTTTTTT.

The V and J genes are TRBV7-9 and TRBJ1-4, with 9 bases fitting TRBD1. The CDR3 length is 14 residues. J gave up 6 bases and V 1 base, and 0 bases lay outside the gene matches. In germline, CDR1 is SEHNR, CDR2 FQNEAQ (reference sequence). The CDR3 DNA follows: TGTGCCAGCAGCTTAGGGACAGGGGATGAAAAACTGTTTTTT. It yields the protein CASSLGTGDEKLFF.

V is TRBV28 and J is TRBJ1-5, with 9 bases identical to TRBD1. CDR1 and CDR2 from the germline V gene are MDHEN and SYDVKM. CDR3 size: 17 residues. Unmatched junction bases numbered 21, after V lost 3 bases and J lost 15 bases. CDR3 bases: TGTGCCAGCAGTTTCCAGCTCCCGGGACAGGGTGGGGGTACTCGGCATTTT. It encodes CASSFQLPGQGGGTRHF.

V gene TRBV6-5 combines with J gene TRBJ1-1; the D is unclear. CDR3 length equals 14 residues. CDR1 is MNHEY and CDR2 is SVGAGI in the germline V gene. Trimming removed 6 bases at V and 8 bases at J, with 19 bases between. This CDR3 reads CASSLSSITNEAFF. The DNA for the CDR3 is TGTGCCAGCAGCCTCTCTAGCATAACTAACGAAGCTTTCTTT.

The V call is TRBV28, the J call TRBJ1-4; 8 bases are shared with TRBD1. There are 12 residues in the CDR3. With 8 bases clipped from V and 16 bases from J, the junction kept 12 bases outside the gene matches. The germline V gene encodes CDR1 MDHEN and CDR2 SYDVKM. The CDR3 DNA reads TGTGCCAGCGGGACAGGAGCAAACGGGGGGTTTTTT. As protein: CASGTGANGGFF.